These T cell receptor beta chains were read from a single sample in a study of blood T cell repertoires in COVID-19. The repertoire was sequenced with immunoSEQ multiplex PCR; TCRdb's copy has only in-frame clones and lacks some. Of 280,000 or so clones in the sample, around 90% are singletons; the top ten hold about 6.1%. What was sequenced was PBMCs or T cells enriched from blood (not recorded which). The receptor source for this set is a woman aged 40-49 years who had recovered from COVID-19. The CDR3 runs from the conserved cysteine through the conserved F or W. The order of the fields is J gene, V gene, D gene, clone size, CDR3 protein, CDR3 DNA. The D gene is left open where the match is weak. Where a row states a size, it is once, few, many or the class of an expanded clone; other rows omit it.

>TRBJ1-1|TRBV10-3|NA|NA
CAIRQTENTEAFF
TGTGCCATCAGACAGACAGAGAACACTGAAGCTTTCTTT
>TRBJ2-7|TRBV5-6|NA|few
CASSLGGSGSYEQYF
TGTGCCAGCAGCTTAGGAGGGAGTGGTTCCTACGAGCAGTACTTC
>TRBJ2-4|TRBV7-3|NA|NA
CASSLDGTVNIQYF
TGTGCCAGCAGCCTGGATGGTACAGTAAACATTCAGTACTTC
>TRBJ2-2|TRBV10-1|NA|NA
CASSEIPGELFF
TGCGCCAGCAGTGAGATCCCGGGGGAGCTGTTTTTT
>TRBJ2-5|TRBV4-2|TRBD2|NA
CASSQGLAQETQYF
TGTGCCAGCAGCCAAGGACTAGCCCAAGAGACCCAGTACTTC
>TRBJ2-3|TRBV4-3|TRBD2|NA
CASSQERGTSGTTDTQYF
TGCGCCAGCAGCCAAGAGCGGGGGACTAGCGGGACCACAGATACGCAGTATTTT
>TRBJ2-7|TRBV28|TRBD1|NA
CASSNPGQDAKQYF
TGTGCCAGCAGTAATCCGGGACAGGACGCCAAGCAGTACTTC
>TRBJ1-4|TRBV28|NA|NA
CASSPDTLSEKLFF
TGTGCCAGCAGTCCAGACACGCTCAGTGAAAAACTGTTTTTT
>TRBJ2-3|TRBV11-1|TRBD1|NA
CASSERDRGTDTQYF
TGTGCCAGCAGCGAGCGGGACAGGGGCACAGATACGCAGTATTTT
>TRBJ2-5|TRBV5-4|TRBD2|NA
CASSIGLAGQETQYF
TGTGCCAGCAGCATAGGACTAGCGGGACAAGAGACCCAGTACTTC
>TRBJ1-4|TRBV7-9|TRBD1|NA
CASSSDHRGPNEKLFF
TGTGCCAGCAGCTCGGACCACAGGGGCCCTAATGAAAAACTGTTTTTT
>TRBJ2-3|TRBV5-1|NA|NA
CASSNAGDTQYF
TGCGCCAGCAGCAACGCGGGAGATACGCAGTATTTT
>TRBJ1-6|TRBV5-1|TRBD1|few
CASSPDFRLGQGVDSPLHF
TGCGCCAGCAGCCCCGATTTCAGATTGGGACAGGGGGTGGATTCACCCCTCCACTTT
>TRBJ2-1|TRBV18|TRBD2|NA
CASSPPGGRAGDEQFF
TGTGCCAGCTCACCACCAGGCGGGAGGGCCGGTGATGAGCAGTTCTTC
>TRBJ2-7|TRBV5-6|NA|NA
CASSFPIGPGAARYEQYF
TGTGCCAGCAGCTTCCCCATCGGGCCGGGAGCCGCCAGGTACGAGCAGTACTTC
>TRBJ1-2|TRBV19|NA|NA
CASTFLGGYTF
TGTGCCAGTACTTTCCTAGGAGGCTACACCTTC
>TRBJ2-7|TRBV28|TRBD1|NA
CASSLVQGAGEQYF
TGTGCCAGCAGCCTCGTACAGGGGGCTGGCGAGCAGTACTTC
>TRBJ2-5|TRBV6-1|NA|few
CASSEVTGQETQYF
TGTGCCAGCAGTGAAGTTACCGGCCAAGAGACCCAGTACTTC
>TRBJ1-5|TRBV28|NA|NA
CASSQGGQPQHF
TGTGCCAGCAGTCAAGGGGGTCAGCCCCAGCATTTT
>TRBJ1-5|TRBV7-8|NA|NA
CASSADSSNQPQHF
TGTGCCAGCAGCGCGGACAGTAGCAATCAGCCCCAGCATTTT
>TRBJ2-6|TRBV19|NA|NA
CASSVPGLQPGANVLTF
TGTGCCAGTAGCGTCCCGGGACTCCAGCCCGGGGCCAACGTCCTGACTTTC
>TRBJ2-7|TRBV4-2|NA|NA
CASSQAVWGRNSYEQYF
TGTGCCAGCAGCCAAGCGGTGTGGGGCCGGAACTCCTACGAGCAGTACTTC
>TRBJ2-2|TRBV5-1|NA|NA
CASSFWAGLGTGELFF
TGCGCCAGCAGCTTCTGGGCGGGTCTAGGCACCGGGGAGCTGTTTTTT
>TRBJ2-1|TRBV2|TRBD2|once
CASSLESGTYNEQFF
TGTGCCAGCAGTCTAGAAAGCGGGACCTACAATGAGCAGTTCTTC
>TRBJ2-1|TRBV18|TRBD2|NA
CASSPPKIAGVLEQFF
TGTGCCAGCTCACCACCGAAGATTGCGGGAGTGCTTGAGCAGTTCTTC
>TRBJ1-1|TRBV23-1|NA|NA
CASSQSYTEAFF
TGCGCCAGCAGTCAATCCTACACTGAAGCTTTCTTT
>TRBJ1-5|TRBV18|NA|NA
CASSPGWSQPQHF
TGTGCCAGCTCCCCCGGCTGGAGTCAGCCCCAGCATTTT
>TRBJ1-2|TRBV12-3/TRBV12-4|NA|NA
CASSFDPLRGYTF
TGTGCCAGCAGTTTCGACCCGCTGCGGGGCTACACCTTC
>TRBJ2-5|TRBV15|TRBD2|NA
CATSHGLAGARETQYF
TGTGCCACCAGCCACGGACTTGCGGGAGCGCGGGAGACCCAGTACTTC
>TRBJ2-7|TRBV5-8|TRBD1|NA
CASSLDRGPGEQYF
TGTGCCAGCAGCTTAGACAGGGGGCCTGGTGAGCAGTACTTC
>TRBJ2-2|TRBV5-1|TRBD1|NA
CASANGQARELFF
TGCGCCAGCGCTAATGGACAGGCCCGGGAGCTGTTTTTT
>TRBJ2-2|TRBV19|NA|NA
CASSPVGGANTGELFF
TGTGCCAGCTCCCCGGTGGGAGGCGCGAACACCGGGGAGCTGTTTTTT
>TRBJ2-7|TRBV18|NA|NA
CASSPPPQRSIQYF
TGTGCCAGCTCACCACCCCCGCAGCGTAGTATTCAGTACTTC
>TRBJ2-1|TRBV9|TRBD2|NA
CASSVEASRGLAVYNEQFF
TGTGCCAGCAGCGTAGAGGCGTCTAGGGGACTAGCGGTCTACAATGAGCAGTTCTTC
>TRBJ2-5|TRBV28|TRBD2|NA
CASSFSSGASWETQYF
TGTGCCAGCAGTTTTTCTAGCGGGGCATCTTGGGAGACCCAGTACTTC
>TRBJ2-3|TRBV11-2|NA|NA
CASSEGGVTDTQYF
TGTGCCAGCAGCGAGGGTGGGGTGACAGATACGCAGTATTTT
>TRBJ1-6|TRBV5-1|NA|few
CASSTTGWNSPLHF
TGCGCCAGCAGCACAACAGGGTGGAATTCACCCCTCCACTTT
>TRBJ1-3|TRBV7-9|NA|NA
CASSPEGAGNTIYF
TGTGCCAGCAGCCCAGAGGGTGCCGGAAACACCATATATTTT
>TRBJ2-1|TRBV20-1|TRBD2|once
CSASQGLASGGEQFF
TGCAGTGCTAGTCAAGGACTAGCGTCGGGTGGTGAGCAGTTCTTC
>TRBJ1-2|TRBV19|TRBD1|NA
CASREPGQSYYGYTF
TGTGCCAGTAGAGAACCGGGACAGAGTTACTATGGCTACACCTTC
>TRBJ2-1|TRBV6-7|TRBD2|NA
CASSYGAGLGNEQFF
TGTGCCAGCAGTTACGGAGCGGGGTTGGGCAATGAGCAGTTCTTC
>TRBJ1-6|TRBV15|NA|NA
CATRDGFRSPLHF
TGTGCCACCAGAGACGGGTTTCGTTCACCCCTCCACTTT
>TRBJ2-7|TRBV28|NA|NA
CASSFGSVTEGYEQYF
TGTGCCAGCAGTTTTGGTTCAGTGACAGAAGGCTACGAGCAGTACTTC
>TRBJ2-7|TRBV5-6|NA|NA
CASSLGTDYYEQYF
TGTGCCAGCAGCTTGGGGACAGACTACTACGAGCAGTACTTC
>TRBJ2-5|TRBV6-6|NA|NA
CASSYSTRFETQYF
TGTGCCAGCAGTTACTCGACTAGGTTTGAGACCCAGTACTTC
>TRBJ2-1|TRBV3-1/TRBV3-2|TRBD2|NA
CASSQGIAAGVEQFF
TGTGCCAGCAGCCAAGGTATTGCAGCGGGAGTGGAGCAGTTCTTC
>TRBJ2-1|TRBV7-2|TRBD2|NA
CASSLAGGTYNEQFF
TGTGCCAGCAGCTTAGCGGGAGGGACTTACAATGAGCAGTTCTTC
>TRBJ1-6|TRBV3-1/TRBV3-2|NA|NA
CASSQEHRGGNSPLHF
TGTGCCAGCAGCCAAGAGCATAGGGGTGGCAATTCACCCCTCCACTTT
>TRBJ1-5|TRBV4-3|TRBD1|NA
CASSQDAGTGATQHF
TGCGCCAGCAGCCAAGATGCGGGGACAGGGGCGACCCAGCATTTT
>TRBJ2-3|TRBV7-3|NA|NA
CASSKTRSGGGDTQYF
TGTGCCAGCAGCAAAACTAGATCCGGCGGAGGGGATACGCAGTATTTT
>TRBJ2-1|TRBV1|NA|NA
CTSSQDGLAGANEQFF
TGCACCAGCAGCCAAGACGGACTAGCGGGGGCGAATGAGCAGTTCTTC
>TRBJ2-3|TRBV28|TRBD2|once
CASSQGLAGVGDTQYF
TGTGCCAGCAGTCAAGGACTAGCGGGAGTGGGTGATACGCAGTATTTT
>TRBJ2-1|TRBV27|NA|NA
CASSLWRPLGDEQFF
TGTGCCAGCAGTTTATGGCGGCCCCTCGGGGATGAGCAGTTCTTC
>TRBJ1-1|TRBV28|NA|few
CASSLSLPEAFF
TGTGCCAGCAGCCTTAGCCTCCCTGAAGCTTTCTTT
>TRBJ2-3|TRBV29-1|TRBD1|NA
CSVEGGRGRDTQYF
TGCAGCGTTGAAGGTGGCAGGGGGCGAGATACGCAGTATTTT
>TRBJ1-2|TRBV19|NA|NA
CASSIQGLGGYTF
TGTGCCAGTAGTATCCAGGGCTTGGGCGGCTACACCTTC
>TRBJ2-1|TRBV5-1|TRBD1|few
CASSRGQATYNEQFF
TGCGCCAGCAGCCGGGGACAGGCGACCTACAATGAGCAGTTCTTC
>TRBJ2-7|TRBV4-1|TRBD2|once
CASSQDLAGGSYEQYF
TGCGCCAGCAGCCAAGATTTAGCGGGAGGATCGTACGAGCAGTACTTC
>TRBJ2-5|TRBV10-3|TRBD1|NA
CAISGDRGIAQTQYF
TGTGCCATCAGTGGAGACAGGGGGATCGCGCAGACCCAGTACTTC
>TRBJ2-7|TRBV3-1/TRBV3-2|TRBD2|NA
CASSQGLAGHYEQYF
TGTGCCAGCAGCCAAGGACTAGCGGGACATTACGAGCAGTACTTC